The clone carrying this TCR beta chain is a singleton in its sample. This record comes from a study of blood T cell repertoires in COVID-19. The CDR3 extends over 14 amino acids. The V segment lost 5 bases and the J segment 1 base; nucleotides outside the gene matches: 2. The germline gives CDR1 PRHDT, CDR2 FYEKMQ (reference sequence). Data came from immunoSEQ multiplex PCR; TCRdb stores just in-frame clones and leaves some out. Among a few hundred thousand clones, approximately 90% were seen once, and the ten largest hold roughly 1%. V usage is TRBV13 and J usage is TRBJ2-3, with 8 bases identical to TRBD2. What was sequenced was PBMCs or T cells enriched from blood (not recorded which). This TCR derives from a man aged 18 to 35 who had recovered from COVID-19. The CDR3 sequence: CASSTGGGTDTQYF. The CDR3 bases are TGTGCCAGCAGCACCGGGGGGGGCACAGATACGCAGTATTTT.